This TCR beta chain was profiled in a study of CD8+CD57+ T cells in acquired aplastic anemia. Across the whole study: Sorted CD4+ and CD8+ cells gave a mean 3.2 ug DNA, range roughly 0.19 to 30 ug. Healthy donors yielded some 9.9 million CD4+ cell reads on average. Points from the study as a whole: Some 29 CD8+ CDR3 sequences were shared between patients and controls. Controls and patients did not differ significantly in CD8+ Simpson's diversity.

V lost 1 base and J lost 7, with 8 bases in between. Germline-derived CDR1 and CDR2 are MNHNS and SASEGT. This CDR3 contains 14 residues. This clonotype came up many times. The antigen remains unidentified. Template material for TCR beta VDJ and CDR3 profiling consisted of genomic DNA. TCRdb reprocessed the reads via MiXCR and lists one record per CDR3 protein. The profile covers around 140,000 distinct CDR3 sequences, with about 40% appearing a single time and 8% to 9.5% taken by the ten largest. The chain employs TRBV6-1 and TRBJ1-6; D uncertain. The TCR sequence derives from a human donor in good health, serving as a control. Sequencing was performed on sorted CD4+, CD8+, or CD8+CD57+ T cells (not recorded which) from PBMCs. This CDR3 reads CASSEVPTNSPLHF. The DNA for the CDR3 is TGTGCCAGCAGTGAAGTACCAACGAATTCACCCCTCCACTTT.